Below are 15 T cell receptor beta chains sequenced from a single sample in a study of T-cell memory formation after mild COVID-19. TCRdb redid the calling of the 5' RACE reads with MiXCR, one entry per CDR3 protein. The table shows roughly 160,000 distinct CDR3 sequences, with more than 9% occurring only once. The material sequenced was PBMCs or a T cell subset sorted from them (not recorded which). Receptor source: a man younger than 35 who had mild COVID-19 (a few samples of this study predate the infection). Cell type and time point are not known.

V gene TRBV19 combines with J gene TRBJ2-3; the D gene is possibly TRBD2 (5 bases). The CDR3 totals 14 residues. Trimming pared 3 bases from V and 3 bases from J, leaving 10 bases between. The germline gives CDR1 LNHDA, CDR2 SQIVND (reference sequence). Written as DNA, the CDR3 is TGTGCCAGTAGTATTGAGCAGCGGACAGATACGCAGTATTTT. It translates to CASSIEQRTDTQYF.

The chain employs TRBV5-1 and TRBJ1-1; 7 bases fit TRBD1. V shed 2 bases and J 0 bases; nucleotides not matched to a gene: 7. The germline V gene has CDR1 SGHRS and CDR2 YFSETQ. The CDR3 has 16 residues. CDR3 DNA sequence: TGCGCCAGCAGCTTCTGGGGACAGTCCATGAACACTGAAGCTTTCTTT. Translating gives CASSFWGQSMNTEAFF.

A few counts support this clonotype. The chain carries TRBV5-1 and TRBJ2-1; no firm D call. The germline V gene encodes CDR1 SGHRS and CDR2 YFSETQ. The CDR3 has 15 amino acids. V dropped 0 bases and J dropped 4 bases, with 11 bases sitting between them. The CDR3 sequence: CASSLVLDLYNEQFF. The CDR3 nucleotides read TGCGCCAGCAGCTTGGTCCTGGACCTGTACAATGAGCAGTTCTTC.

This clonotype has only a few counts. This chain joins TRBV18 and TRBJ2-1; TRBD2 aligns across 10 bases. V gave up 0 bases and J gave up 6 bases; unmatched junction bases: 2. In germline, CDR1 is KGHSH, CDR2 LQKENI. The CDR3 length is 15 residues. Here the CDR3 DNA reads TGTGCCAGCTCACCACCGAGCGGGGGGGGCAATGAGCAGTTCTTC. This translates into CASSPPSGGGNEQFF.

This clonotype was seen ten or more times. The gene calls are TRBV19 and TRBJ1-5, with 10 bases lining up with TRBD1. Germline V gene data show CDR1 as LNHDA and CDR2 as SQIVND (reference sequence). J gave up 2 bases and V 5 bases, and 3 bases lay outside the gene matches. This CDR3 region has 15 residues. The DNA for the CDR3 is TGTGCCAGTAGTCGGACAGGGGGAGGCAATCAGCCCCAGCATTTT. This translates into CASSRTGGGNQPQHF. The full variable domain, completed using reference TRBV19 and TRBJ1-5, is DGGITQSPKYLFRKEGQNVTLSCEQNLNHDAMYWYRQDPGQGLRLIYYSQIVNDFQKGDIAEGYSVSREKKESFPLTVTSAQKNPTAFYLCASSRTGGGNQPQHFGDGTRLSIL.

This clonotype was detected only a few times. The J gene is TRBJ2-2, the V gene TRBV9; 9 bases map to TRBD1. CDR3 length equals 15 residues. The germline V gene has CDR1 SGDLS and CDR2 YYNGEE. V dropped 0 bases and J dropped 6; count of bases not matched to a gene: 3. Here the CDR3 reads CASSVAGTGPGELFF. The CDR3 DNA sequence: TGTGCCAGCAGCGTAGCCGGGACAGGGCCCGGGGAGCTGTTTTTT.

This chain connects TRBV15 to TRBJ1-2; D not resolved. This CDR3 comprises 14 residues. Germline assignment: CDR1 LNHNV and CDR2 YYDKDF (reference sequence). V was shortened by 0 bases and J by 4 bases, with 9 bases between the two germline ends. DNA of the CDR3: TGTGCCACCAGCAGAGATAATACGGTCTATGGCTACACCTTC. This encodes CATSRDNTVYGYTF.

This clonotype has ten or more counts. The V gene is TRBV5-1, the J gene TRBJ2-7; TRBD1 matches at 10 bases. The V and J ends lost 4 bases and 6 bases, in that order; junction bases with no gene match: 4. The CDR3 is 13 amino acids. Germline assignment: CDR1 SGHRS and CDR2 YFSETQ. Here the CDR3 DNA reads TGCGCCAGCAGCAAGGGGGACAGGGGCGAGCAGTACGTC. Residues: CASSKGDRGEQYV.

This clonotype was counted ten times or more. V gene TRBV24-1 combines with J gene TRBJ2-1; D is uncertain. The CDR3 sequence is 11 residues long. From germline, CDR1 is KGHDR and CDR2 SFDVKD. Trimming removed 9 bases at V and 5 bases at J, with 7 bases between. Here the CDR3 DNA reads TGTGCCACCGGGCTGAACAATGAGCAGTTCTTC. Amino acids: CATGLNNEQFF.

This clonotype was counted a few times. The chain employs TRBV6-1 and TRBJ1-6; unclear D gene. V was cut by 11 bases and J by 7 bases, with 9 bases left in between. Germline values: CDR1 MNHNS, CDR2 SASEGT. The CDR3 consists of 11 residues. The CDR3 loop is CASDGNSPLHF. For the CDR3, the DNA is TGTGCCTCAGACGGGAATTCACCCCTCCACTTT.

The V gene is TRBV9, the J gene TRBJ2-3; 14 bases match TRBD2. There are 16 residues in the CDR3. The junction had 8 bases not matched to a gene; V was cut back by 6 bases and J by 5 bases. CDR1 is SGDLS and CDR2 is YYNGEE in the germline V gene. The CDR3 bases are TGTGCCAGCAACATACCGGGACTAGCGGGGGAAGATACGCAGTATTTT. This sequence encodes CASNIPGLAGEDTQYF.

This rearrangement joins TRBV27 to TRBJ2-1, with 8 bases identical to TRBD2. Germline V gives CDR1 MNHEY, CDR2 SMNVEV (reference sequence). The CDR3 has 18 amino acids. V gave up 2 bases and J gave up 3 bases; unmatched junction bases: 12. The CDR3 sequence: CASSLRVRAGGIYNEQFF. CDR3 sequence (DNA): TGTGCCAGCAGTTTAAGGGTGAGGGCGGGGGGAATCTACAATGAGCAGTTCTTC.

CDR3: CASGMTGVGANVLTF. The CDR3 DNA reads as TGCGCCAGCGGGATGACAGGGGTCGGGGCCAACGTCCTGACTTTC. The chain carries TRBV5-1 and TRBJ2-6; 8 bases match TRBD1. Germline loops: CDR1 SGHRS, CDR2 YFSETQ. V was pared by 7 bases and J by 4 bases, with 7 bases of the junction left unmatched. There are 15 residues in the CDR3.

This CDR3 reads CASSATGTGGRYGYTF. The CDR3 DNA is TGTGCCAGCAGCGCCACCGGGACAGGGGGCCGGTATGGCTACACCTTC. The chain links TRBV6-5 to TRBJ1-2; 12 nucleotides align to TRBD1. V lost 6 bases to trimming and J lost 5 bases; unmatched junction nucleotides: 10. Germline assignment: CDR1 MNHEY and CDR2 SVGAGI. CDR3 length: 16 residues.

The chain combines TRBV2 with TRBJ2-7; D remains unclear. Looked up from germline, CDR1 is SNHLY and CDR2 is FYNNEI. V was trimmed by 5 bases and J by 2 bases, leaving 10 bases between them. This CDR3 contains 13 residues. The CDR3 nucleotides are TGTGCCAGCAGTTGGCAGACCGCCTACGAGCAGTACTTC. This sequence encodes CASSWQTAYEQYF.